One TCR beta chain is described in this entry. No cognate antigen has been identified for it. No base quality values were provided; no much bigger clone lies one nucleotide off. These data are taken from a study of shared clonotypes between healthy human individuals (dated by TCRdb to 2020 to 2021). Regarding the study in general: A couple of women and a few men aged 18 to 49 years were included in the cohort. For each donor, CD4 naive and CD4 memory were each given three plates, CD8 naive was given two plates, and CD8 memory was given one plate. To estimate repertoire size and how much clonotype sharing occurs between individuals, the study deeply sequenced the blood TCR repertoires of a handful of healthy adults. Libraries were prepared and TCR repertoires were sequenced by different laboratories using diverse techniques, in order to increase sequencing depth and limit assay-specific biases. Leukapheresis yielded between about 0.85 and 10 billion PBMCs per donor. What the authors observed across the whole study: Based on pairwise subsampling, the degree of clonotype sharing among donors was expected to be affected by sequencing depth. Sharing across four donors was observed for approximately 5% of naive CD4, over 3% of naive CD8, around 2.5% of memory CD4, and about 0.38% of memory CD8 clonotypes. Sampling was restricted to blood, and TCR repertoires in tissues likely differ from the TCR repertoires found in blood. Clonotypes shared by all four sorted-subset donors showed higher generation probabilities than non-shared clonotypes. Even with the large sequencing depth, rarefaction of the sorted-subset datasets indicated that sequencing was incomplete. The small number of donors limited the genetic and exposure-history diversity represented. Naive subsets generally had larger estimated clonotype richness than memory subsets.

The donors were healthy, HIV-negative adults who had no recently reported acute infections or vaccinations. Only Caucasian adults living in Nashville, Tennessee, USA were represented among the donors. Magnetic negative selection was used to enrich CD4+ T cells, after which naive cells were positively selected on CD45RA and the negative fraction became the memory subset. Blood was obtained by leukapheresis, after which PBMCs were separated by Ficoll-Histopaque density gradient centrifugation and cryopreserved in liquid nitrogen vapor phase. Analytical flow cytometry was used to check the purity and quantity of each magnetically sorted T cell population. Each sorted fraction had its genomic DNA isolated and then quantified by UV absorbance on a Nanodrop 2000c. Using the deep immunoSEQ assay, TCR CDR3 regions were amplified from genomic DNA by multiplex PCR. Extracted genomic DNA from each cell subset was spread evenly across all wells of several immunoSEQ 96-well plates, with each plate serving as a replicate. For sorted subsets, approximately 190 ng genomic DNA, equal to some 30,000 T cell genomes, was loaded into each replicate PCR. Purified libraries were quantified with a Qubit 3.0 fluorometer, sized on a Bioanalyzer 2100, and re-quantified with the KAPA Library Quantification kit. Every immunoSEQ 96-well plate was sequenced on a dedicated single-read 150-cycle Illumina NextSeq 550 flow cell. Turning to the authors' computational methods: The immunoSEQ output contained only junctional sequences without quality scores, so filtering could not match that applied to full-length reads. To assign V/J genes and CDR3, sequences were annotated against IMGT germline references using PyIR, a Python wrapper for IgBLAST v1.9. Reads were removed for weak V/J assignments (E-value above 1e-6), missing CDR3, stop codons, out-of-frame junctions, or ambiguous translated residues. V3J clonotypes were defined as sequences sharing an identical inferred V gene, J gene, and CDR3 amino acid sequence. The percentage overlap between two repertoires was calculated by dividing the number of shared unique clonotypes by the size of the smaller repertoire. RTK rarefaction, the Chao1 estimator, and Recon v2.1 estimates of unobserved clonotypes were used to assess repertoire richness. Generation probabilities for all TCRbeta clonotypes obtained by the gDNA method from a handful of donors were computed using OLGA. In TCRdb, the immuneACCESS table is reduced to in-frame sequences with V and J assigned. These tables do not hold every clone; where another copy was compared, an unresolved V gene accounts for under half, and the others remain unexplained. The D gene and trimming were derived from the DNA, and the V and J assignments and clone size from that table. This sample lists more than 2 million clones; around 95% were detected once. The leading ten clones occupy roughly 0.13% of the sample.

V loses 5 bases of germline sequence and J loses 4 bases, and the interval between the two ends is 8 bases. From cysteine to phenylalanine, the CDR3 is 13 amino acids long. The only DNA kept is the CDR3, 39 bases in frame from the first base. The germline V gene gives CDR1 as SGHAT and CDR2 as FQNNGV. The sequence is built from TRBV11-2 and TRBJ2-2; the D gene lacks a confident call. The sequence was obtained from a man younger than 30 in good health. The sample was naive CD4+ T cells sorted from blood. According to the study, the label for this sample's cell subset or site signals: CD45RA+ positively selected. The CDR3 loop reads CASSPTATGELFF. The nucleotides are TGTGCCAGCAGCCCTACGGCCACCGGGGAGCTGTTTTTT.